This T cell receptor beta chain was recovered during a study of naive and memory T cell subsets. Study results and caveats: Especially in CD8 cells, naive repertoires contained a few larger clonotypes, possibly CD45RA-re-expressing memory cells.

Germline-derived CDR1 and CDR2 are MNHEY and SVGAGI. Trimming stripped 2 bases from V and 4 bases from J, with 12 bases between. The CDR3 length is 15 residues. Comment on this clonotype: What it binds is unknown.

CMV status came from CD4+ T cell IFNgamma after overnight CMV lysate stimulation of fresh PBMCs. Cells stained for CD3, CD4, CD8, CD45RA and CD27 were sorted into four subsets. Both TRBC1 and TRBC2 were covered by a beta constant-region primer of two equimolar oligonucleotides. Four rounds of PCR amplified the ligated cDNA using nested alpha and beta constant-region primers plus SP2. One entry per CDR3 protein, called by TCRdb with MiXCR from the UMI-ligation and nested PCR reads. The sample consists of 120,000 to 150,000 distinct CDR3 sequences, approximately 20% of them appearing once. The TCR originated in a human donor in good health. The chain joins TRBV6-5 to TRBJ2-1; D unresolved. Sequenced sample: naive CD8+ T cells from blood. CDR3 nucleotides: TGTGCCAGCAGTTACCTAGGTGGGCAGTACAATGAGCAGTTCTTC. This codes for CASSYLGGQYNEQFF.